This T cell receptor beta chain stems from a study of human CD8 memory T cell subsets. The CDR3 is 15 amino acids. Germline V gene sequence: CDR1 SQVTM, CDR2 ANQGSEA. UMI-labeled 5' RACE was used, and it produced the TCR beta libraries. TCRdb re-called the 5' RACE reads and gives one entry per CDR3 protein, without DNA. Found here are 9,500 to 12,000 distinct CDR3 sequences; the top ten clones hold less than 25%. The rearrangement joins TRBV29-1 to TRBJ2-7; the D call of TRBD2 rests on TCRdb alone, since no DNA is present to check it. This TCR derives from a human donor in good health. The specimen was CD8+ stem-like memory T cells (TSCM and TCM) sorted from PBMCs. Subset: stem-like memory CD8 T cells (TSTEM), CCR7+ PD-1- TIGIT-. CDR3 sequence reads: CSVAELAGGPYEQYF.